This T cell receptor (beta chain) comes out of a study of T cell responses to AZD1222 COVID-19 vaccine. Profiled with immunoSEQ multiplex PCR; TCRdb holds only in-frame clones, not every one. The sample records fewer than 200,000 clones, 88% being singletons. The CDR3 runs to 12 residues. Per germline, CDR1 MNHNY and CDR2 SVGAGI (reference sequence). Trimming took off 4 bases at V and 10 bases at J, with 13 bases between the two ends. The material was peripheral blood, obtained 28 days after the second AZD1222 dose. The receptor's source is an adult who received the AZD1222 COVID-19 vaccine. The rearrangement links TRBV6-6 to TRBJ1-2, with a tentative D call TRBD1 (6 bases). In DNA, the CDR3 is TGTGCCAGCAGTTGGACAGTTTTAATCTACACCTTC. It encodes CASSWTVLIYTF.